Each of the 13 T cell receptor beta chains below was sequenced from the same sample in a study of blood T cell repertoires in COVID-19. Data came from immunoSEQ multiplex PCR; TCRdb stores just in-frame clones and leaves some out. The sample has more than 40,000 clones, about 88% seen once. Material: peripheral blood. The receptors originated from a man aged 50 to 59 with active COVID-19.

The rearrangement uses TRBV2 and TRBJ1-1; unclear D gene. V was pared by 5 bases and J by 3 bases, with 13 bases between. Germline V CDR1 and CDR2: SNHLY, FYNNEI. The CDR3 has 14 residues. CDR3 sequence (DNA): TGTGCCAGCAGTCTTCTCTACAGTGACACTGAAGCTTTCTTT. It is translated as CASSLLYSDTEAFF.

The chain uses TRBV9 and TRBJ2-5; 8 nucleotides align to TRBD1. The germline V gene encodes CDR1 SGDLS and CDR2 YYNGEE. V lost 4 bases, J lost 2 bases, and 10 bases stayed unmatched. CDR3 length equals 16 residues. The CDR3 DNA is TGTGCCAGCAGCCCCTTCGGACAGGGTCAGCAAGAGACCCAGTACTTC. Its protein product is CASSPFGQGQQETQYF.

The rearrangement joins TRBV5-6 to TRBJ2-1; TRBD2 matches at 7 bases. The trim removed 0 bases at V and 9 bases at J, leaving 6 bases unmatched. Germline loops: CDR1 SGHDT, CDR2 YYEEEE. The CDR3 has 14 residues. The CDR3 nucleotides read TGTGCCAGCAGCTTGGCCGGGGGGACGGGTGAGCAGTTCTTC. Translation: CASSLAGGTGEQFF.

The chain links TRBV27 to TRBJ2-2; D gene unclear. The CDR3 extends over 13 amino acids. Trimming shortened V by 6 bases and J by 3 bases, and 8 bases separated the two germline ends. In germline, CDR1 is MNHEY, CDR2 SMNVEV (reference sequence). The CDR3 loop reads CASRPQYTGELFF. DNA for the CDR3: TGTGCCAGCAGGCCACAGTACACCGGGGAGCTGTTTTTT.

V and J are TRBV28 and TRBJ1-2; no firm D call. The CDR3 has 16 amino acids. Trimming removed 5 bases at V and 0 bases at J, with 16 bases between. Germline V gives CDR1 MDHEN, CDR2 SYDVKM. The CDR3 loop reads CASSTTADGANYGYTF. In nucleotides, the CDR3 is TGTGCCAGCAGTACTACAGCGGACGGAGCTAACTATGGCTACACCTTC.

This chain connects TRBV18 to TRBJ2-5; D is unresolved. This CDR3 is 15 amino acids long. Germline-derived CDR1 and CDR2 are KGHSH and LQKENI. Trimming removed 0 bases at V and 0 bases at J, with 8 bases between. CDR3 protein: CASSPPAADQETQYF. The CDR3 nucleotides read TGTGCCAGCTCACCACCGGCGGCAGACCAAGAGACCCAGTACTTC.

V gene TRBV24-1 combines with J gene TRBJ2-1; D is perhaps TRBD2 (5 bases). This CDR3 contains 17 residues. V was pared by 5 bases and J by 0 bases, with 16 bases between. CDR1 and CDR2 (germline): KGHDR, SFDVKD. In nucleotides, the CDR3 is TGTGCCACCAGTGTCGGCCCAGCGGAGTTCTCCTACAATGAGCAGTTCTTC. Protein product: CATSVGPAEFSYNEQFF.

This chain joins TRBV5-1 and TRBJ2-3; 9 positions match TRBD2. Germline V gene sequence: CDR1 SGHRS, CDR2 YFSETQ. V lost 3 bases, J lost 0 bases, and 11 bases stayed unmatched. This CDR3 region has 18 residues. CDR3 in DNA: TGCGCCAGCAGCTCCACACCGGGACTAGCAACCAGCACAGATACGCAGTATTTT. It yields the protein CASSSTPGLATSTDTQYF.

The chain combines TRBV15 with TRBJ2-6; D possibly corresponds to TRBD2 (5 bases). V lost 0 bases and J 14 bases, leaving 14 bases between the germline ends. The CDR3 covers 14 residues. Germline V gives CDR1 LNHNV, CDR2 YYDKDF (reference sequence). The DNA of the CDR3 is TGTGCCACCAGCAGAGATAGGGCGGACTTACTCCTGACTTTC. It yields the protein CATSRDRADLLLTF.

CDR3 sequence (DNA): TGTGCCAGCAGCTTAGCTGAGGGGACAGGGGCCAATGAAAAACTGTTTTTT. It specifies CASSLAEGTGANEKLFF. The chain recombines TRBV13 with TRBJ1-4; 10 bases agree with TRBD1. V trimming: 1 base; J trimming: 5 bases; junction bases outside the gene matches: 7. The CDR3 totals 17 residues. Looked up from germline, CDR1 is PRHDT and CDR2 is FYEKMQ (reference sequence).

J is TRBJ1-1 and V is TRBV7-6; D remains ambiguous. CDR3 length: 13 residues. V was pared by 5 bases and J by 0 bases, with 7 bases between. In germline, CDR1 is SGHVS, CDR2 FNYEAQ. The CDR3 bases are TGTGCCAGCAGCCAGATCATGAACACTGAAGCTTTCTTT. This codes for CASSQIMNTEAFF. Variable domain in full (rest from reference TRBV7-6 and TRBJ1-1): GAGVSQSPRYKVTKRGQDVALRCDPISGHVSLYWYRQALGQGPEFLTYFNYEAQQDKSGLPNDRFSAERPEGSISTLTIQRTEQRDSAMYRCASSQIMNTEAFFGQGTRLTVV.

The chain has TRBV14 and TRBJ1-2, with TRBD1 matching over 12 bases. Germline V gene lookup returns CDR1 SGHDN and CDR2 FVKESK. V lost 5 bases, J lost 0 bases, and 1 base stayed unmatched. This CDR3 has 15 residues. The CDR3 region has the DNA TGTGCCAGCAGCTGGGACAGGGGGCCTAACTATGGCTACACCTTC. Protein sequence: CASSWDRGPNYGYTF.

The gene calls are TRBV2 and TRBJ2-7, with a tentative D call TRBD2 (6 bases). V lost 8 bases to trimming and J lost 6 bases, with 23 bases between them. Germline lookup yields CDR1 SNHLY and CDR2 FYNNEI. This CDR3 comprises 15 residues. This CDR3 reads CASYRGTVNLGEQYF. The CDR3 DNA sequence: TGTGCCAGCTACCGGGGGACGGTTAATCTCGGCGAGCAGTACTTC. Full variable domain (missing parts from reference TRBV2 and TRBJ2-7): EPEVTQTPSHQVTQMGQEVILRCVPISNHLYFYWYRQILGQKVEFLVSFYNNEISEKSEIFDDQFSVERPDGSNFTLKIRSTKLEDSAMYFCASYRGTVNLGEQYFGPGTRLTVT.